The 27 T cell receptor beta chains in this list originate from one sample, sequenced in a study of vaccination effects on CD4 cells after COVID-19. Clones were sequenced by immunoSEQ multiplex PCR, and TCRdb holds only the in-frame ones, with some missing. The data show fewer than 25,000 clones, roughly 80% seen once. Antigen-specific CD4+ T cells were expanded (with viral peptide pools) by the ViraFEST assay ahead of sequencing. Culture proceeded for 10 days, and CD4+ T cells were then isolated. Participants each got two BNT162b2 or mRNA-1273 vaccine doses. Their recognized antigens are unknown. The source material was CD4+ T cells from PBMCs cultured with SARS-CoV-2 spike peptides, sampled after COVID-19 vaccination. All receptors derive from a human donor who received a COVID-19 vaccine.

J is TRBJ2-3 and V is TRBV5-5; 7 bases agree with TRBD1. This CDR3 has 15 residues. V shed 4 bases and J 2 bases; nucleotides not matched to a gene: 7. Germline V gene sequence: CDR1 SGHKS, CDR2 YYEKEE (reference sequence). Written as DNA, the CDR3 is TGTGCCAGCAGCCCCCAGGGACAGCACACAGATACGCAGTATTTT. This encodes CASSPQGQHTDTQYF. The variable domain in full, with the rest retrieved from reference TRBV5-5 and TRBJ2-3, is DAGVTQSPTHLIKTRGQQVTLRCSPISGHKSVSWYQQVLGQGPQFIFQYYEKEERGRGNFPDRFSARQFPNYSSELNVNALLLGDSALYLCASSPQGQHTDTQYFGPGTRLTVL.

This sequence joins TRBV6-5 and TRBJ1-5; D is unclear. From germline, CDR1 is MNHEY and CDR2 SVGAGI. The V end lost 11 bases, the J end lost 2 bases, and 10 bases lay between the germline ends. The CDR3 length is 12 residues. The CDR3 DNA follows: TGTGCCCTAACAGCAGGCAATCAGCCCCAGCATTTT. Its protein is CALTAGNQPQHF.

This clone has only one observation. The V and J genes are TRBV29-1 and TRBJ2-7; D is undetermined. Germline assignment: CDR1 SQVTM and CDR2 ANQGSEA. This CDR3 is 15 amino acids long. V gave up 4 bases and J gave up 3 bases, with 19 bases separating them. The DNA of the CDR3 is TGCAGCGTTGTGGTTCGCGGAATAAGGAGCTACGAGCAGTACTTC. Protein: CSVVVRGIRSYEQYF.

This chain joins TRBV4-2 and TRBJ2-7; 12 bases are shared with TRBD2. In germline, CDR1 is LGHNA, CDR2 YNFKEQ. V lost 4 bases, J lost 1 base, and 2 bases stayed unmatched. This CDR3 spans 15 amino acids. This chain's CDR3 is CASSPGTSGSYEQYF. Here the CDR3 DNA reads TGTGCCAGCAGCCCCGGGACTAGCGGGTCCTACGAGCAGTACTTC.

The chain has TRBV19 and TRBJ2-1; TRBD1 matches 9 bases. From germline, CDR1 is LNHDA and CDR2 SQIVND (reference sequence). CDR3 length: 16 amino acids. The ends lost 5 bases at V and 9 bases at J; junction bases unmatched: 14. CDR3 nucleotides: TGTGCCAGTAGTTCCCCCGGGACAGGGATCGGAGGTGAGCAGTTCTTC. Amino acid sequence: CASSSPGTGIGGEQFF.

V and J are TRBV12-5 and TRBJ2-3, with D possibly being TRBD2 (6 bases). Germline lookup yields CDR1 LGHNT and CDR2 FRNRAP. The V end lost 1 base, the J end lost 8 bases, and 13 bases lay between the germline ends. This CDR3 contains 14 residues. CDR3 amino acids: CASGLGREEATQYF. As DNA, the CDR3 is TGTGCTAGTGGTTTGGGGCGGGAAGAGGCTACGCAGTATTTT.

This clone showed up just once. V is TRBV7-2 and J is TRBJ1-5; 8 nucleotides line up with TRBD1. The trim removed 7 bases at V and 7 bases at J, leaving 9 bases unmatched. The CDR3 loop spans 14 amino acids. In germline, CDR1 is SGHTA, CDR2 FQGNSA. The CDR3: CASNQGAVRQPQHF. In DNA, the CDR3 is TGTGCCAGCAACCAGGGGGCGGTCAGACAGCCCCAGCATTTT.

On this clone: Relative to the germline gene, one junction end is altered; a read error may explain this. The chain links TRBV29-1 to TRBJ2-1; the D gene could be TRBD1 or TRBD2 (5 bases each). The CDR3 spans 11 residues. Per the germline V gene, CDR1 is SQVTM and CDR2 is ANQGSEA. This CDR3 reads CSVERGGRGVF. The CDR3 nucleotides are TGCAGCGTTGAAAGGGGCGGACGGGGAGTCTTC.

The sample holds one count of this clone. This may be a read error: a much more frequent sequence differs by one nucleotide. Other DNA sequences of this sample code for an identical CDR3. The gene calls are TRBV6-1 and TRBJ2-5; 11 bases are shared with TRBD2. With 2 bases clipped from V and 1 base from J, the junction kept 0 bases outside the gene matches. Germline V CDR1 and CDR2: MNHNS, SASEGT. The CDR3 totals 15 residues. Written as DNA, the CDR3 is TGTGCCAGCAGTGAACTAGCGGGGGGCCAAGAGACCCAGTACTTC. Translating gives CASSELAGGQETQYF.

V and J are TRBV5-4 and TRBJ2-3, with 9 bases identical to TRBD2. The germline CDR1 and CDR2 sequences are SGHNT and YYREEE (reference sequence). Trimming at V came to 6 bases and at J to 2 bases, leaving 7 bases not matched to a gene. The CDR3 is 15 residues long. CDR3 bases: TGTGCCAGCACCCGCAGCGGGGGGCCCACAGATACGCAGTATTTT. Its translation is CASTRSGGPTDTQYF.

The chain carries TRBV11-2 and TRBJ1-4; TRBD1 matches at 9 bases. Germline trimming cut 6 bases from V and 8 bases from J; bases unmatched to any gene: 16. This CDR3 has 17 residues. CDR1 is SGHAT, CDR2 FQNNGV, per germline. CDR3 in DNA: TGTGCCAGCAGGCGTCCCGGGACAGGGAATGGCCAGGAAAAACTGTTTTTT. This gives the protein CASRRPGTGNGQEKLFF. Using reference TRBV11-2 and TRBJ1-4 for the parts outside the CDR3, the full variable domain is EAGVAQSPRYKIIEKRQSVAFWCNPISGHATLYWYQQILGQGPKLLIQFQNNGVVDDSQLPKDRFSAERLKGVDSTLKIQPAKLEDSAVYLCASRRPGTGNGQEKLFFGSGTQLSVL.

This clone was picked up a small number of times. V usage is TRBV12-5 and J usage is TRBJ1-2, with D tentatively TRBD1 (6 bases). Germline values: CDR1 LGHNT, CDR2 FRNRAP. The CDR3 covers 14 residues. V was pared by 1 base and J by 6 bases, with 12 bases between. The CDR3 loop reads CASGLEMTGNGYTF. The CDR3 region has the DNA TGTGCTAGTGGTTTGGAGATGACAGGAAATGGCTACACCTTC.

The gene calls are TRBV4-2 and TRBJ2-7; D may be TRBD1 (6 bases). V was trimmed by 3 bases and J by 5 bases, leaving 32 bases between them. Germline V gene sequence: CDR1 LGHNA, CDR2 YNFKEQ. CDR3 length: 20 residues. CDR3 residues: CASSQPTSGLGQLPSHEQYF. The CDR3 DNA reads as TGTGCCAGCAGCCAGCCGACATCGGGCCTTGGACAGCTCCCTTCCCACGAGCAGTACTTC.

The V call is TRBV2, the J call TRBJ2-2; 7 bases are a match to TRBD1. This CDR3 has 15 residues. V shed 5 bases and J 4 bases; nucleotides not matched to a gene: 7. Germline V gives CDR1 SNHLY, CDR2 FYNNEI. The CDR3 sequence: CASSSRDSVTGELFF. The CDR3 coding sequence is TGTGCCAGCAGTAGCCGGGACAGCGTCACCGGGGAGCTGTTTTTT.

This clone has only a few counts. The chain carries TRBV4-1 and TRBJ2-1, with D perhaps matching TRBD1 (5 bases). The CDR3 length is 16 residues. Germline CDR1 MGHRA, CDR2 YSYEKL. V lost 1 base, J lost 4 bases, and 14 bases lay in between. CDR3: CASSQVDMGLYNEQFF. In DNA, the CDR3 is TGCGCCAGCAGCCAAGTTGACATGGGGCTTTACAATGAGCAGTTCTTC.

This chain links TRBV19 with TRBJ1-5; no clear D gene. The CDR3 covers 17 residues. Germline CDR1 and CDR2: LNHDA and SQIVND (reference sequence). Trimming removed 2 bases from V and 4 bases from J, with 18 bases in between. CDR3: CASSIPPTGRWNQPQHF. The CDR3 region has the DNA TGTGCCAGTAGTATACCCCCGACGGGAAGGTGGAATCAGCCCCAGCATTTT. The full variable domain, rest sourced from reference TRBV19 and TRBJ1-5, is DGGITQSPKYLFRKEGQNVTLSCEQNLNHDAMYWYRQDPGQGLRLIYYSQIVNDFQKGDIAEGYSVSREKKESFPLTVTSAQKNPTAFYLCASSIPPTGRWNQPQHFGDGTRLSIL.

The V gene is TRBV28, the J gene TRBJ1-1; D is possibly TRBD1 (5 bases). CDR3 length equals 13 residues. Germline-derived CDR1 and CDR2 are MDHEN and SYDVKM. Trimming stripped 2 bases from V and 7 bases from J, with 11 bases between. In DNA form, the CDR3 reads TGTGCCAGCAGTTTACCAGGGACGAATGAAGCTTTCTTT. It translates to CASSLPGTNEAFF.

The rearrangement joins TRBV7-9 to TRBJ1-1; TRBD1 might be the D (5 bases). Trimming shortened V by 2 bases and J by 4 bases, and 8 bases separated the two germline ends. This CDR3 has 13 amino acids. From germline, CDR1 is SEHNR and CDR2 FQNEAQ (reference sequence). For the CDR3, the DNA is TGTGCCAGCAGCTTACAGGGAACCACTGAAGCTTTCTTT. Its translation: CASSLQGTTEAFF.

This chain connects TRBV19 to TRBJ1-5; 10 nucleotides agree with TRBD1. Germline V lookup: CDR1 LNHDA, CDR2 SQIVND (reference sequence). This CDR3 is built from 16 residues. V lost 5 bases to trimming and J lost 2 bases; unmatched junction nucleotides: 6. The DNA of the CDR3 is TGTGCCAGTAGTCAGACAGGGGGCTTTGGCAATCAGCCCCAGCATTTT. Translation: CASSQTGGFGNQPQHF.

The V call is TRBV27, the J call TRBJ1-5; TRBD1 agrees at 7 bases. This CDR3 has 16 amino acids. Germline V gene data show CDR1 as MNHEY and CDR2 as SMNVEV (reference sequence). V was clipped by 2 bases and J by 5 bases; unmatched bases: 9. The CDR3 here is CASSLRGQVLHQPQHF. As DNA, the CDR3 is TGTGCCAGCAGTTTAAGGGGGCAGGTACTCCATCAGCCCCAGCATTTT.

The gene calls are TRBV7-8 and TRBJ1-1, with a weak D call TRBD1 (5 bases). V gave up 5 bases and J gave up 1 base, with 11 bases separating them. Germline CDR1 is SGHVS and CDR2 is FQNEAQ. This CDR3 has 14 residues. In nucleotides, the CDR3 is TGTGCCAGCAGCGCCCAGGGAGGGAACACTGAAGCTTTCTTT. This gives the protein CASSAQGGNTEAFF.

The chain employs TRBV19 and TRBJ2-7; 12 positions agree with TRBD2. Unmatched junction bases numbered 10, after V lost 4 bases and J lost 3 bases. The germline CDR1 and CDR2 sequences are LNHDA and SQIVND (reference sequence). The CDR3 covers 17 residues. This CDR3 reads CASSTKLRLAGDYEQYF. The CDR3, as DNA: TGTGCCAGTAGTACCAAGCTTAGACTAGCGGGAGACTACGAGCAGTACTTC. Based on the CDR3 plus reference TRBV19 and TRBJ2-7, the full variable domain is DGGITQSPKYLFRKEGQNVTLSCEQNLNHDAMYWYRQDPGQGLRLIYYSQIVNDFQKGDIAEGYSVSREKKESFPLTVTSAQKNPTAFYLCASSTKLRLAGDYEQYFGPGTRLTVT.

This chain connects TRBV28 to TRBJ1-2; D possibly corresponds to TRBD1 (6 bases). Trimming took off 11 bases at V and 8 bases at J, with 15 bases between the two ends. Per the germline V gene, CDR1 is MDHEN and CDR2 is SYDVKM. CDR3 size: 11 residues. DNA of the CDR3: TGTGCCGGGGCAGGGGCCGGCGGCTACACCTTC. Amino acids: CAGAGAGGYTF.

This chain uses TRBV28 with TRBJ1-2; no firm D call. V was shortened by 3 bases and J by 2 bases, with 10 bases between the two germline ends. CDR1 is MDHEN, CDR2 SYDVKM, per germline. This CDR3 contains 14 residues. The CDR3: CASSLGDLNYGYTF. Written as DNA, the CDR3 is TGTGCCAGCAGTTTGGGAGACTTAAACTATGGCTACACCTTC.

The sample holds a few counts of this clone. V gene TRBV2 combines with J gene TRBJ1-1, with TRBD1 matching 9 bases. The V gene's germline CDR1 is SNHLY and CDR2 FYNNEI. The ends lost 6 bases at V and 8 bases at J; junction bases unmatched: 7. CDR3 length: 13 residues. The CDR3 reads CASSPGTGLEAFF. The CDR3 DNA follows: TGTGCCAGCAGCCCCGGGACAGGGCTAGAAGCTTTCTTT.

The chain uses TRBV5-1 and TRBJ1-5; D ambiguous. This CDR3 has 14 residues. V was shortened by 3 bases and J by 9 bases, with 16 bases between the two germline ends. Germline loops: CDR1 SGHRS, CDR2 YFSETQ. DNA for the CDR3: TGCGCCAGCAGCTCTCAAGGAGGCTGGGGGCCCCAGCATTTT. Encoded protein: CASSSQGGWGPQHF.

This clone came up a few times. The chain recombines TRBV4-1 with TRBJ1-5, with no clear D. The V end lost 0 bases, the J end lost 4 bases, and 13 bases lay between the germline ends. Germline lookup yields CDR1 MGHRA and CDR2 YSYEKL. The CDR3 has 16 residues. In DNA, the CDR3 is TGCGCCAGCAGCCAAGAAGCAACCTGGTCAAATCAGCCCCAGCATTTT. It translates to CASSQEATWSNQPQHF.